This T cell receptor beta chain was obtained from a study of CDR3 diversity in severe acne. The CDR3 is 15 amino acids. Trimming removed 7 bases at V and 6 bases at J, with 22 bases between. Germline V lookup: CDR1 SGHAT, CDR2 FQNNGV. A single record per CDR3 protein comes from TCRdb applying MiXCR to the PCR reads. The sample has 85,000 to 120,000 distinct CDR3 sequences, about half seen once. Sequencing was performed on blood. This clonotype originated in a male donor with acne. The chain is built from TRBV11-2 and TRBJ2-7, with unresolved D. DNA for the CDR3: TGTGCCAGCACTTCGACGTTGGAGTCGCTCAGCGAGCAGTACTTC. It yields the protein CASTSTLESLSEQYF.